Below, 20 T cell receptor beta chains from the same sample are listed, as sequenced in a study of CD8+ T cells in alopecia areata. Treatment of the sample: oral pan-JAK inhibitor, 5-10 mg twice daily. Once RNA had been extracted, it was reverse transcribed into cDNA to act as the sequencing template. Profiled with immunoSEQ multiplex PCR; TCRdb holds only in-frame clones, not every one. This repertoire shows over 95,000 clones, approximately 60% found once; its top ten account for about 16%. The sample consisted of CD8+ T cells sorted from blood, taken at week 4, from a patient treated with tofacitinib. The receptors originated from a human donor with alopecia areata.

The V gene is TRBV5-4, the J gene TRBJ1-1; D unclear. Per the germline V gene, CDR1 is SGHNT and CDR2 is YYREEE (reference sequence). V was pared by 5 bases and J by 0 bases, with 11 bases between. The CDR3 length is 14 residues. The DNA of the CDR3 is TGTGCCAGCAGTCTCGATAGCATGAACACTGAAGCTTTCTTT. Amino acid sequence: CASSLDSMNTEAFF. The full variable domain, its missing parts supplied by reference TRBV5-4 and TRBJ1-1, is ETGVTQSPTHLIKTRGQQVTLRCSSQSGHNTVSWYQQALGQGPQFIFQYYREEENGRGNFPPRFSGLQFPNYSSELNVNALELDDSALYLCASSLDSMNTEAFFGQGTRLTVV.

This clone was seen only a few times. This chain joins TRBV7-9 and TRBJ2-2; the D is unclear. This CDR3 is built from 14 residues. Germline CDR1 reads SEHNR; CDR2 reads FQNEAQ (reference sequence). V lost 2 bases and J lost 3, with 7 bases in between. The CDR3 coding sequence is TGTGCCAGCAGCTTAATCGCCTACACCGGGGAGCTGTTTTTT. This sequence encodes CASSLIAYTGELFF.

The table lists this clone with a count of one. This rearrangement joins TRBV4-2 to TRBJ2-7; 8 positions agree with TRBD2. Per the germline V gene, CDR1 is LGHNA and CDR2 is YNFKEQ. This CDR3 has 14 amino acids. The J segment lost 0 bases and the V segment lost 4 bases, leaving 2 bases of the junction unmatched. The CDR3 loop is CASSPRGASYEQYF. The CDR3 DNA reads TGTGCCAGCAGCCCGCGGGGGGCCTCCTACGAGCAGTACTTC.

J is TRBJ2-5 and V is TRBV5-4; 8 bases agree with TRBD1. CDR1 SGHNT and CDR2 YYREEE come from the germline V gene (reference sequence). The junction had 1 base not matched to a gene; V was cut back by 3 bases and J by 3 bases. CDR3 size: 13 residues. The DNA for the CDR3 is TGTGCCAGCAGCTGGGGACAGGAAGAGACCCAGTACTTC. This translates into CASSWGQEETQYF.

This clone was observed many times. V and J are TRBV19 and TRBJ2-1; D gene unclear. The CDR3 totals 10 residues. V was shortened by 8 bases and J by 6 bases, with 5 bases between the two germline ends. CDR1 is LNHDA and CDR2 is SQIVND in the germline V gene (reference sequence). The CDR3 DNA is TGTGCCAGTGGAGTCAATGAGCAGTTCTTC. Protein product: CASGVNEQFF.

The genes are TRBV4-3 and TRBJ2-1; TRBD1 matches 9 bases. Trimming removed 2 bases from V and 2 bases from J; junction bases left unmatched: 7. CDR1 LGHNA and CDR2 YSLEER come from the germline V gene. CDR3 length equals 17 residues. The CDR3 coding sequence is TGCGCCAGCAGCCAACCCACAGGGGGCTCGGCCTACAATGAGCAGTTCTTC. Its protein product is CASSQPTGGSAYNEQFF.

This chain links TRBV9 with TRBJ1-2, with unresolved D. The CDR3 is 12 amino acids. Trimming left V 8 bases short and J 1 base short, with 9 bases between. Germline V lookup: CDR1 SGDLS, CDR2 YYNGEE. CDR3 nucleotides: TGTGCCAGTACCGGGAGTAACTATGGCTACACCTTC. Translation gives CASTGSNYGYTF.

This clone has just a few counts. The rearrangement joins TRBV7-9 to TRBJ2-2; D call uncertain. CDR3 size: 14 residues. Germline values: CDR1 SEHNR, CDR2 FQNEAQ (reference sequence). V was pared by 2 bases and J by 7 bases, with 11 bases between. DNA of the CDR3: TGTGCCAGCAGCTTAAACCCCTCGGGCGGGGAGCTGTTTTTT. As protein: CASSLNPSGGELFF.

This clone was seen only a few times. The sample has other DNA sequences that encode this CDR3 too. The chain carries TRBV6-5 and TRBJ2-7, with TRBD1 as a possible D gene (6 bases). CDR1 and CDR2 (germline): MNHEY, SVGAGI. Deletions cut 5 bases from V and 2 bases from J, with 10 bases between. CDR3 length equals 13 residues. For the CDR3, the DNA is TGTGCCAGCAGTCTTGGACAGACCTACGAGCAGTACTTC. It specifies CASSLGQTYEQYF.

The chain recombines TRBV7-2 with TRBJ2-7; D gene unclear. Looked up from germline, CDR1 is SGHTA and CDR2 is FQGNSA. V was shortened by 1 base and J by 2 bases, with 15 bases between the two germline ends. CDR3 length equals 16 residues. The CDR3 DNA sequence: TGTGCCAGCAGCTTAGAAGTGGCGAACCCTCCCTACGAGCAGTACTTC. It specifies CASSLEVANPPYEQYF. The variable domain in full, completed from reference TRBV7-2 and TRBJ2-7, reads GAGVSQSPSNKVTEKGKDVELRCDPISGHTALYWYRQSLGQGLEFLIYFQGNSAPDKSGLPSDRFSAERTGGSVSTLTIQRTQQEDSAVYLCASSLEVANPPYEQYFGPGTRLTVT.

The V call is TRBV30, the J call TRBJ1-4; the D gene is possibly TRBD1 (5 bases). This CDR3 is 14 amino acids long. V dropped 4 bases and J dropped 5 bases, with 14 bases sitting between them. From germline, CDR1 is GTSNPN and CDR2 SVGIG (reference sequence). The CDR3 DNA reads as TGTGCCTGGACCCGAACAGGTTCAAATGAAAAACTGTTTTTT. It yields the protein CAWTRTGSNEKLFF.

This clone occurred a few times. This sequence joins TRBV6-1 and TRBJ1-1; 9 bases are a match to TRBD1. Germline CDR1 reads MNHNS; CDR2 reads SASEGT. Unmatched junction bases numbered 6, after V lost 5 bases and J lost 5 bases. The CDR3 has 14 amino acids. CDR3 DNA: TGTGCCAGCAGTCCTTGGGACAGGGCAACTGAAGCTTTCTTT. Its protein product is CASSPWDRATEAFF.

The chain joins TRBV30 to TRBJ2-7; D is possibly TRBD2 (6 bases). CDR1 is GTSNPN, CDR2 SVGIG, per germline (reference sequence). The CDR3 spans 14 residues. Trimming removed 8 bases from V and 2 bases from J, with 19 bases in between. The CDR3: CAGDLAQRAYEQYF. CDR3 in DNA: TGTGCCGGGGACCTAGCGCAACGGGCCTACGAGCAGTACTTC.

This clone has more than one count but fewer than ten. The sample carries other DNA sequences with the same CDR3. Here the CDR3 DNA reads TGTGCCAGCAGCTCCACCTTGAACACTGAAGCTTTCTTT. Translation gives CASSSTLNTEAFF. This chain uses TRBV7-3 with TRBJ1-1, with D uncertain. Germline V gene data show CDR1 as SGHTA and CDR2 as FQGTGA. Trimming shortened V by 4 bases and J by 0 bases, and 6 bases separated the two germline ends. This CDR3 comprises 13 residues. Full variable domain (rest looked up from reference TRBV7-3 and TRBJ1-1): GAGVSQTPSNKVTEKGKYVELRCDPISGHTALYWYRQSLGQGPEFLIYFQGTGAADDSGLPNDRFFAVRPEGSVSTLKIQRTERGDSAVYLCASSSTLNTEAFFGQGTRLTVV.

The chain uses TRBV28 and TRBJ2-4; the D call may be TRBD1 or TRBD2 (5 bases each). The CDR3 has 14 residues. V lost 4 bases, J lost 3 bases, and 10 bases lay in between. Germline V gene lookup returns CDR1 MDHEN and CDR2 SYDVKM. CDR3 sequence (DNA): TGTGCCAGCAGTTGGGGGTCGGGCAAAAACATTCAGTACTTC. Translating it yields CASSWGSGKNIQYF.

This clone appeared a single time. CDR3 coding DNA: TGTGCCAGCAGTTTAGGACCAGTGGGTAACTATGGCTACACCTTC. Its translation is CASSLGPVGNYGYTF. The chain is built from TRBV27 and TRBJ1-2; D call uncertain. The germline CDR1 and CDR2 sequences are MNHEY and SMNVEV (reference sequence). V lost 2 bases, J lost 1 base, and 11 bases lay in between. The CDR3 is 15 residues long.

V usage is TRBV7-9 and J usage is TRBJ2-5; perhaps TRBD1 as D (6 bases). V was trimmed by 1 base and J by 4 bases, leaving 13 bases between them. The CDR3 is made up of 15 amino acids. Germline CDR1 is SEHNR and CDR2 is FQNEAQ (reference sequence). The CDR3 reads CASSLVGTSAETQYF. The CDR3 coding sequence is TGTGCCAGCAGCTTAGTCGGGACAAGTGCAGAGACCCAGTACTTC.

This clone appeared many times. This chain joins TRBV29-1 and TRBJ2-3; D gene uncertain. V was pared by 0 bases and J by 10 bases, with 17 bases between. Germline CDR1 reads SQVTM; CDR2 reads ANQGSEA. This CDR3 contains 14 residues. CDR3 sequence reads: CSVEDLSGSEAQYF. The CDR3 DNA follows: TGCAGCGTTGAAGATCTTTCCGGGTCCGAGGCGCAGTATTTT.

This clone was observed a few times. A read error is the likely source, as a far larger clone sits one nucleotide away. The rearrangement links TRBV13 to TRBJ2-1; D is unclear. The V end lost 3 bases, the J end lost 8 bases, and 20 bases lay between the germline ends. Germline CDR1 reads PRHDT; CDR2 reads FYEKMQ (reference sequence). This CDR3 is built from 16 residues. The CDR3: CASSLGSLTSVDEQFF. CDR3 bases: TGTGCCAGCAGCTTGGGGTCGCTAACCAGTGTGGATGAGCAGTTCTTC.

This chain connects TRBV2 to TRBJ1-6; D gene uncertain. CDR1 and CDR2 from the germline V gene are SNHLY and FYNNEI. Trimming took off 7 bases at V and 0 bases at J, with 16 bases between the two ends. The CDR3 has 17 residues. The CDR3 is CASIGLSGSSYNSPLHF. Here the CDR3 DNA reads TGTGCCAGCATAGGGTTATCCGGAAGCTCCTATAATTCACCCCTCCACTTT.